Below, 20 T cell receptor beta chains from the same sample are listed, as sequenced in a study of cytomegalovirus exposure and HLA in healthy donors. The study ran its PCR with 60 Vbeta and 13 Jbeta primers. The protocol was immunoSEQ multiplex PCR, while the TCRdb copy is restricted to in-frame clones and leaves out a portion. Counted here are roughly 100,000 clones, about 79% occurring once; the ten biggest clones make up roughly 3.8%. Sequenced sample: PBMCs. The source of these receptors is a man aged 50 to 60 in good health and CMV-seronegative.

The chain couples TRBV2 to TRBJ2-1; a possible D gene is TRBD2 (6 bases). From germline, CDR1 is SNHLY and CDR2 FYNNEI. Deletions cut 6 bases from V and 0 bases from J, with 15 bases between. The CDR3 consists of 16 residues. The CDR3 DNA reads as TGTGCCAGCAGACGACCCGGGGGAAGCTCCTACAATGAGCAGTTCTTC. It is translated as CASRRPGGSSYNEQFF.

V is TRBV18 and J is TRBJ2-3; D is possibly TRBD1 (6 bases). The CDR3 consists of 15 residues. The germline gives CDR1 KGHSH, CDR2 LQKENI. V lost 2 bases, J lost 1 base, and 10 bases lay in between. The CDR3 region is CASSPGGIGTDTQYF. The CDR3 DNA reads as TGTGCCAGCTCACCAGGGGGCATAGGCACAGATACGCAGTATTTT.

This clone was recorded a few times. J is TRBJ2-3 and V is TRBV6-1; D is ambiguous. V lost 1 base and J 2 bases, leaving 13 bases between the germline ends. Germline V gives CDR1 MNHNS, CDR2 SASEGT. The CDR3 sequence is 16 residues long. The CDR3, as DNA: TGTGCCAGCAGTGAAGTGTTAAGACTCCTCACAGATACGCAGTATTTT. Its translation is CASSEVLRLLTDTQYF.

V gene TRBV11-2 combines with J gene TRBJ2-1, with 9 bases matching TRBD2. After removal of 2 bases from V and 1 base from J, the junction contained 6 bases not matched to a gene. Germline V gene data show CDR1 as SGHAT and CDR2 as FQNNGV. This CDR3 is built from 17 residues. CDR3: CASSLFPSGTSYNEQFF. CDR3 DNA sequence: TGTGCCAGCAGCTTATTCCCTAGCGGGACGTCCTACAATGAGCAGTTCTTC.

The chain joins TRBV5-1 to TRBJ2-1, with D unclear. The CDR3 has 18 amino acids. Trimming took 0 bases from V and 10 from J, leaving 26 bases between them. Per the germline V gene, CDR1 is SGHRS and CDR2 is YFSETQ. CDR3 protein: CASSLEIVALNRRVEQFF. The CDR3, as DNA: TGCGCCAGCAGCTTGGAAATTGTGGCGTTGAACCGACGGGTGGAGCAGTTCTTC.

This clone appeared a single time. CDR3 region: CASRLAGGYNEQFF. The DNA for the CDR3 is TGTGCCAGCAGACTAGCGGGGGGTTACAATGAGCAGTTCTTC. The chain uses TRBV28 and TRBJ2-1; 12 bases agree with TRBD2. Germline V gene lookup returns CDR1 MDHEN and CDR2 SYDVKM. The CDR3 has 14 amino acids. The trim removed 6 bases at V and 4 bases at J, leaving 1 base unmatched. The full variable domain, rest sourced from reference TRBV28 and TRBJ2-1, is DVKVTQSSRYLVKRTGEKVFLECVQDMDHENMFWYRQDPGLGLRLIYFSYDVKMKEKGDIPEGYSVSREKKERFSLILESASTNQTSMYLCASRLAGGYNEQFFGPGTRLTVL.

The CDR3 nucleotides read TGTGCCAGCACCCCAGGAGGCTTGAACACTGAAGCTTTCTTT. Residues: CASTPGGLNTEAFF. V usage is TRBV28 and J usage is TRBJ1-1; D not certain. The CDR3 is 14 amino acids. Deletions cut 7 bases from V and 0 bases from J, with 12 bases between. Germline loops: CDR1 MDHEN, CDR2 SYDVKM.

The rearrangement links TRBV7-9 to TRBJ1-2, with D perhaps matching TRBD1 (5 bases). The CDR3 has 11 residues. V was trimmed by 10 bases and J by 3 bases, leaving 9 bases between them. The V gene's germline CDR1 is SEHNR and CDR2 FQNEAQ (reference sequence). In DNA form, the CDR3 reads TGTGCCACCGGGGGTTACTATGGCTACACCTTC. This sequence encodes CATGGYYGYTF.

The chain combines TRBV6-5 with TRBJ1-1, with D possibly TRBD1 on 5 matching bases. Germline V gives CDR1 MNHEY, CDR2 SVGAGI. The V end lost 4 bases, the J end lost 7 bases, and 10 bases lay between the germline ends. The CDR3 runs to 12 residues. CDR3 in amino acids: CASSFGQGEAFF. The CDR3 bases are TGTGCCAGCAGTTTTGGACAAGGTGAAGCTTTCTTT.

This rearrangement joins TRBV27 to TRBJ1-5; 10 bases match TRBD1. V was pared by 6 bases and J by 5 bases, with 4 bases of the junction left unmatched. The CDR3 runs 14 residues. Germline V gene sequence: CDR1 MNHEY, CDR2 SMNVEV (reference sequence). The CDR3 DNA is TGTGCCAGCAGCGAGACAGGGGGCTATCAGCCCCAGCATTTT. This sequence encodes CASSETGGYQPQHF.

The chain recombines TRBV4-2 with TRBJ2-7; 11 bases are a match to TRBD1. CDR1 is LGHNA and CDR2 is YNFKEQ in the germline V gene. This CDR3 is 19 amino acids long. V lost 1 base, J lost 4 bases, and 15 bases stayed unmatched. CDR3 bases: TGTGCCAGCAGCCAAGTTTTAGGGCCCCGGACAGGGGGCGCGTACGAGCAGTACTTC. It is translated as CASSQVLGPRTGGAYEQYF.

The V and J genes are TRBV28 and TRBJ1-4; D might be TRBD1 (5 bases). Germline V gives CDR1 MDHEN, CDR2 SYDVKM. V was clipped by 3 bases and J by 8 bases, with 10 bases between them. The CDR3 totals 13 residues. The CDR3 loop reads CASSFGTVEKLFF. The CDR3, as DNA: TGTGCCAGCAGTTTCGGGACTGTAGAAAAACTGTTTTTT.

The chain combines TRBV7-9 with TRBJ2-7; TRBD1 aligns across 11 bases. The CDR3 is made up of 18 amino acids. Trimming at V came to 5 bases and at J to 3 bases, leaving 15 bases not matched to a gene. Germline CDR1 is SEHNR and CDR2 is FQNEAQ (reference sequence). The CDR3 is CASSPLGLGDRGVYEQYF. The CDR3 DNA is TGTGCCAGCAGCCCATTGGGTCTTGGGGACAGGGGGGTCTACGAGCAGTACTTC.

This clone was picked up one time. The chain is built from TRBV28 and TRBJ1-5; possibly TRBD1 for D (5 bases). V dropped 6 bases and J dropped 1 base, with 13 bases sitting between them. Germline V gene data show CDR1 as MDHEN and CDR2 as SYDVKM. The CDR3 runs 15 residues. The CDR3 sequence is CASRLGQGSNQPQHF. The CDR3 DNA is TGTGCCAGCAGGTTGGGCCAGGGAAGCAATCAGCCCCAGCATTTT.

The chain carries TRBV27 and TRBJ2-5; a possible D gene is TRBD2 (5 bases). Matching the DNA end better, TRBJ2-7 makes the J call doubtful. The CDR3 is made up of 18 amino acids. Germline values: CDR1 MNHEY, CDR2 SMNVEV (reference sequence). CDR3 DNA: TGTGCCAGCCCAGGAAGAGGGCTCCCCCACACCGATCGGGTCGAGCAGTACTTC. This translates into CASPGRGLPHTDRVEQYF.

V is TRBV19 and J is TRBJ1-1; D is unresolved. Trimming removed 5 bases at V and 7 bases at J, with 17 bases between. CDR1 and CDR2 (germline): LNHDA, SQIVND (reference sequence). This CDR3 comprises 14 residues. In nucleotides, the CDR3 is TGTGCCAGTAGTGGTGCCCGAGGGCATAGTGAAGCTTTCTTT. The encoded protein is CASSGARGHSEAFF.

The chain couples TRBV11-2 to TRBJ1-1; the D is unclear. The CDR3 is 19 amino acids. V dropped 0 bases and J dropped 1 base, with 21 bases sitting between them. CDR1 SGHAT and CDR2 FQNNGV come from the germline V gene. CDR3 region: CASSLDPLLQGRENTEAFF. CDR3 DNA: TGTGCCAGCAGCTTAGATCCCCTCCTCCAAGGACGGGAGAACACTGAAGCTTTCTTT.

The chain employs TRBV5-1 and TRBJ2-1; D unresolved. Deletions cut 0 bases from V and 3 bases from J, with 4 bases between. The CDR3 contains 13 residues. Germline V gene lookup returns CDR1 SGHRS and CDR2 YFSETQ. CDR3 sequence (DNA): TGCGCCAGCAGCTTGGCCAACTACAATGAGCAGTTCTTC. It translates to CASSLANYNEQFF.

The genes are TRBV28 and TRBJ2-7; TRBD1 aligns across 9 bases. V was clipped by 6 bases and J by 2 bases; unmatched bases: 8. Germline V gives CDR1 MDHEN, CDR2 SYDVKM. This CDR3 has 15 amino acids. CDR3 in amino acids: CASSQGTGRTYEQYF. CDR3 nucleotide sequence: TGTGCCAGCAGCCAAGGGACAGGGCGGACCTACGAGCAGTACTTC.

The rearrangement links TRBV9 to TRBJ1-6, with D perhaps matching TRBD1 (6 bases). V was trimmed by 0 bases and J by 5 bases, leaving 9 bases between them. The CDR3 has 15 amino acids. The germline V gene encodes CDR1 SGDLS and CDR2 YYNGEE. The CDR3 is CASSVAGENNSPLHF. CDR3 in DNA: TGTGCCAGCAGCGTAGCAGGGGAGAATAATTCACCCCTCCACTTT.